This T cell receptor beta chain was captured in a study of CD8 T cells in Susac syndrome. An input of roughly 0.5 to 1 ug of RNA was subjected to reverse transcription using random hexamers. By means of immunoSEQ multiplex PCR, TCR beta CDR3 spanning 54 Vbeta and 13 Jbeta underwent amplification. TCRdb called the immunoSEQ multiplex PCR reads again in MiXCR, with one record for every CDR3 protein. The sample lists roughly 80,000 distinct CDR3 sequences, roughly 95% occurring once. Negative isolation yielded CD4+ and CD8+ T cells, and FACS enriched TEMRA cells. The CDR3 runs 16 residues. Germline V gene sequence: CDR1 PRHDT, CDR2 FYEKMQ (reference sequence). Trimming removed 5 bases from V and 5 bases from J, with 20 bases in between.

The TCR originated in a human donor with Susac syndrome. The gene calls are TRBV13 and TRBJ2-3; D is perhaps TRBD1 or TRBD2 (6 bases each). The sample comprised CD8+ T cells from PBMCs. The CDR3 is CASSQPSGGPGDTQYF. CDR3 coding DNA: TGTGCCAGCAGCCAACCTAGTGGGGGGCCCGGAGATACGCAGTATTTT.